This T cell receptor beta chain was recorded in a study of technical replicates of blood from several donors (dated by TCRdb to between 2016 and 2019). Relative to germline, V is 2 bases shorter and J is 4 bases shorter, with 6 bases between their ends. The CDR3 starts with the cysteine, ends with the phenylalanine, and has 13 residues. Only CDR3 DNA is held: 39 bases, read in frame from base 1. CDR1 and CDR2, looked up from the germline V gene (reference sequence), are MNHEY and SMNVEV. Receptor libraries were prepared by the immunoSEQ multiplex PCR assay. TCRdb limited this immuneACCESS table to in-frame rearrangements with V and J called. A share of clones is missing; checked studies link under half to unresolved V genes, and the rest is unexplained. The sample data list more than 65,000 clones, and around 97% of these were observed just once. The ten largest clones capture under 0.3% of the sample.

A note on this clone: The antigen it recognizes is unknown. No much larger clonotype is one base removed from it; base qualities were not supplied.

The receptor comes from a human donor in good health. The sample comprised T cells isolated from PBMCs. The V and J segments used are TRBV27 and TRBJ2-1; confidence is insufficient to name the D gene. The CDR3 region has the sequence CASSLLTYNEQFF. The DNA sequence follows: TGTGCCAGCAGTTTACTCACTTACAATGAGCAGTTCTTC.